This T cell receptor (beta chain) was captured by sequencing in a study of CD8 T cells in ankylosing spondylitis. Study outcomes and limitations: A CD8+ phenotype characterized the disease-linked clones, which were relatively rare in peripheral blood. Ankylosing spondylitis blood appeared to be characterized by a TCR beta motif of about eight highly homologous variants.

Quantitative 5'-RACE was performed with molecular barcodes, and it yielded the TCR beta libraries. Each CDR3 protein gets one entry after TCRdb re-called the 5' RACE reads with MiXCR. The data show approximately 200,000 distinct CDR3 sequences, with roughly 13% seen just once and roughly 9.6% held by the top ten. Germline lookup yields CDR1 LGHNA and CDR2 YNFKEQ. The CDR3 extends over 14 amino acids. Unmatched junction bases numbered 3, after V lost 0 bases and J lost 6 bases. On this clonotype: The antigen is not known.

The sample consisted of blood, either unsorted or a sorted T cell fraction (not recorded which). The chain recombines TRBV4-2 with TRBJ2-7; 9 bases match TRBD1. The origin of this receptor is a female donor with ankylosing spondylitis or in good health (not recorded which). The CDR3 DNA follows: TGTGCCAGCAGCCAAGATCACAGGGGGCGCGAGCAGTACTTC. Its translation is CASSQDHRGREQYF.